Below, 32 T cell receptor beta chains from the same sample are listed, as sequenced in a study of blood T cell repertoires in COVID-19 (dated by TCRdb to about 2020). Library preparation was by the immunoSEQ multiplex PCR assay. TCRdb re-hosts the immuneACCESS table, in-frame sequences only. Its copies lack some clones; in the studies checked, an unresolved V gene accounts for under half of them, and the cause for the rest is not known. The sample profile shows 200,000 to 250,000 clones; 85% of them were found once. Around 3% of the sample belongs to the ten largest clones. Sequencing was done on a sample of peripheral blood. Receptors were obtained from a man aged 50 to 59 who had recovered from COVID-19.

The chain couples TRBV6-4 to TRBJ2-7; 8 bases align to TRBD2. Germline-derived CDR1 and CDR2 are MRHNA and SNTAGT. V was clipped by 4 bases and J by 2 bases; unmatched bases: 7. CDR3 length: 15 residues. DNA of the CDR3: TGTGCCAGCAGTGGGAGCGGGAGAGGGGCCTACGAGCAGTACTTC. This sequence encodes CASSGSGRGAYEQYF.

The chain is built from TRBV19 and TRBJ1-5; D may be TRBD1 (6 bases). V lost 7 bases and J 1 base, leaving 20 bases between the germline ends. Germline loops: CDR1 LNHDA, CDR2 SQIVND (reference sequence). The CDR3 contains 17 residues. The CDR3 DNA follows: TGTGCCAGTACCCAGGGCCAGGGGCGAGGGAGCAATCAGCCCCAGCATTTT. This sequence encodes CASTQGQGRGSNQPQHF.

The V and J genes are TRBV27 and TRBJ2-3, with D tentatively TRBD1 (6 bases). Trimming shortened V by 1 base and J by 5 bases, and 19 bases separated the two germline ends. This CDR3 comprises 17 residues. Germline lookup yields CDR1 MNHEY and CDR2 SMNVEV (reference sequence). The CDR3 here is CASSLWVSGRGLDTQYF. The CDR3 DNA sequence: TGTGCCAGCAGTTTATGGGTTTCGGGCAGGGGCTTAGATACGCAGTATTTT.

This chain joins TRBV28 and TRBJ1-6, with 7 bases that match TRBD1. The trim removed 6 bases at V and 7 bases at J, leaving 6 bases unmatched. This CDR3 has 14 amino acids. CDR1 is MDHEN, CDR2 SYDVKM, per germline. In nucleotides, the CDR3 is TGTGCCAGCAGGAGGGGGCCACGGAATTCACCCCTCCACTTT. Translated, it gives CASRRGPRNSPLHF.

V gene TRBV28 combines with J gene TRBJ2-7; perhaps TRBD2 as D (6 bases). This CDR3 region has 14 residues. Germline V gene data show CDR1 as MDHEN and CDR2 as SYDVKM. Trimming pared 2 bases from V and 5 bases from J, leaving 13 bases between. The CDR3 DNA sequence: TGTGCCAGCAGTTTAGTCGGGAGCTTTCACGAGCAGTACTTC. Encoded protein: CASSLVGSFHEQYF.

This clone came up once. J is TRBJ2-1 and V is TRBV5-5; 7 nucleotides agree with TRBD2. The germline V gene has CDR1 SGHKS and CDR2 YYEKEE (reference sequence). The CDR3 is 18 amino acids. V was clipped by 2 bases and J by 7 bases; unmatched bases: 18. The CDR3 DNA reads TGTGCCAGCAGCTTAATTAGCACCCCCGGACTAGGCAGAAATGAGCAGTTCTTC. Translated: CASSLISTPGLGRNEQFF.

V and J are TRBV3-1 (or the pseudogene TRBV3-2) and TRBJ1-5; maybe TRBD1 (6 bases). V was clipped by 1 base and J by 4 bases, with 17 bases between them. The CDR3 is 17 amino acids. The germline V gene encodes CDR1 LGHDT and CDR2 YNNKEL (reference sequence). In DNA, the CDR3 is TGTGCCAGCAGCCAAGGGTTGACGGGACAAAAAAATCAGCCCCAGCATTTT. Protein product: CASSQGLTGQKNQPQHF.

V usage is TRBV10-3 and J usage is TRBJ2-1, with a tentative D call TRBD2 (5 bases). The germline V and J ends were trimmed by 6 bases and 0 bases, with 15 bases remaining between them. The CDR3 consists of 16 residues. The germline gives CDR1 ENHRY, CDR2 SYGVKD. CDR3 loop: CAISEPSGSSYNEQFF. The CDR3 DNA reads TGTGCCATCAGCGAGCCGTCGGGAAGCTCCTACAATGAGCAGTTCTTC.

The chain has TRBV28 and TRBJ2-2, with 7 bases that match TRBD1. With 8 bases clipped from V and 6 bases from J, the junction kept 15 bases outside the gene matches. The CDR3 spans 16 residues. Germline CDR1 MDHEN, CDR2 SYDVKM. The CDR3 nucleotides read TGTGCCAGCCGATCCCCCTTTACAGGGGTGGCCGGGGAGCTGTTTTTT. It codes for CASRSPFTGVAGELFF.

The chain employs TRBV27 and TRBJ2-7; 15 bases fit TRBD2. Germline lookup yields CDR1 MNHEY and CDR2 SMNVEV (reference sequence). The trim removed 6 bases at V and 4 bases at J, leaving 4 bases unmatched. The CDR3 consists of 15 residues. This CDR3 reads CASSRTSGRAYEQYF. The CDR3 bases are TGTGCCAGCAGCCGGACTAGCGGGAGGGCTTACGAGCAGTACTTC.

This clone was counted once. The V gene is TRBV29-1, the J gene TRBJ2-7, with 8 bases aligning to TRBD1. Germline assignment: CDR1 SQVTM and CDR2 ANQGSEA. With V trimmed by 7 bases and J by 2 bases, 7 bases remained unmatched. This CDR3 has 13 amino acids. The CDR3 reads CSAGTGKTYEQYF. CDR3 bases: TGCAGCGCAGGGACAGGTAAAACCTACGAGCAGTACTTC.

In regard to this clone: Other DNA sequences in the sample encode the same CDR3. This chain joins TRBV28 and TRBJ1-2; the D gene is possibly TRBD1 (5 bases). V lost 2 bases and J 2 bases, leaving 6 bases between the germline ends. The CDR3 consists of 13 residues. Germline CDR1 reads MDHEN; CDR2 reads SYDVKM. CDR3 in amino acids: CASSLTGNYGYTF. CDR3 nucleotide sequence: TGTGCCAGCAGTTTAACAGGAAACTATGGCTACACCTTC.

This chain connects TRBV18 to TRBJ2-3; 14 bases line up with TRBD2. The CDR3 length is 15 residues. V lost 5 bases, J lost 6 bases, and 4 bases stayed unmatched. Germline CDR1 is KGHSH and CDR2 is LQKENI. The CDR3 is CASSLGLAGVDTQYF. The DNA of the CDR3 is TGTGCCAGCTCATTGGGACTAGCGGGAGTGGATACGCAGTATTTT.

This clone was seen just once. The CDR3 spells CASSSGPGAVYEQYF. For the CDR3, the DNA is TGTGCCAGCAGCTCAGGACCCGGAGCGGTCTACGAGCAGTACTTC. The V and J genes are TRBV7-2 and TRBJ2-7; possible D gene TRBD2, 5 bases. V lost 4 bases to trimming and J lost 3 bases, with 16 bases between them. The germline V gene has CDR1 SGHTA and CDR2 FQGNSA. The CDR3 runs 15 residues. Drawing the rest from reference TRBV7-2 and TRBJ2-7, the complete variable domain is GAGVSQSPSNKVTEKGKDVELRCDPISGHTALYWYRQSLGQGLEFLIYFQGNSAPDKSGLPSDRFSAERTGGSVSTLTIQRTQQEDSAVYLCASSSGPGAVYEQYFGPGTRLTVT.

V is TRBV11-2 and J is TRBJ2-1; TRBD2 agrees at 9 bases. The CDR3 totals 15 residues. CDR1 is SGHAT, CDR2 FQNNGV, per germline. J was trimmed by 9 bases and V by 6 bases; bases with no gene match: 12. CDR3 region: CASSPTGLAHGEQFF. CDR3 coding DNA: TGTGCCAGCAGTCCGACGGGACTAGCACATGGTGAGCAGTTCTTC.

The chain couples TRBV4-2 to TRBJ1-3; 7 positions agree with TRBD1. V lost 5 bases and J lost 4; bases outside the gene matches: 5. Germline CDR1 is LGHNA and CDR2 is YNFKEQ. There are 14 residues in the CDR3. The CDR3 DNA reads TGTGCCAGCAGCGAGGGGGCTGGGGGAAACACCATATATTTT. It codes for CASSEGAGGNTIYF.

As regards this clone: It may be a read error: a sequence one base away is much more abundant. The rearrangement uses TRBV19 and TRBJ1-5, with D unclear. V dropped 6 bases and J dropped 1 base, with 4 bases sitting between them. CDR3 length equals 12 residues. Germline values: CDR1 LNHDA, CDR2 SQIVND (reference sequence). CDR3 protein: CASRQSNQPQHF. The CDR3 region has the DNA TGTGCCAGTAGACAGAGCAATCAGCCCCAGCATTTT.

This chain links TRBV3-1 (or the pseudogene TRBV3-2) with TRBJ2-7; 12 bases line up with TRBD2. Germline loops: CDR1 LGHDT, CDR2 YNNKEL (reference sequence). The CDR3 totals 16 residues. Germline trimming cut 4 bases from V and 1 base from J; bases unmatched to any gene: 5. DNA of the CDR3: TGTGCCAGCAGCCTCGGACTAGCGGGGCGATCCTACGAGCAGTACTTC. It encodes CASSLGLAGRSYEQYF.

CDR3 protein: CASSHSGRAGDTQYF. The CDR3 DNA reads as TGTGCCAGCAGTCATTCCGGGAGGGCGGGGGATACGCAGTATTTT. This chain links TRBV6-5 with TRBJ2-3; 8 bases align to TRBD2. The germline V gene has CDR1 MNHEY and CDR2 SVGAGI. The trim removed 5 bases at V and 6 bases at J, leaving 10 bases unmatched. CDR3 length: 15 residues.

The genes are TRBV5-1 and TRBJ2-1; D is ambiguous. CDR3 size: 17 residues. V lost 1 base to trimming and J lost 0 bases, with 14 bases between them. Germline lookup yields CDR1 SGHRS and CDR2 YFSETQ. The CDR3 DNA reads TGCGCCAGCAGCTTGATCGTAGCACCACGCTCCTACAATGAGCAGTTCTTC. Encoded protein: CASSLIVAPRSYNEQFF.

The chain employs TRBV6-1 and TRBJ1-2; 7 bases fit TRBD1. The V segment lost 1 base and the J segment 4 bases; nucleotides outside the gene matches: 6. The CDR3 sequence is 15 residues long. The V gene's germline CDR1 is MNHNS and CDR2 SASEGT. This CDR3 reads CASSEGGGYGYGYTF. The DNA of the CDR3 is TGTGCCAGCAGTGAAGGAGGGGGCTATGGCTATGGCTACACCTTC.

This rearrangement joins TRBV29-1 to TRBJ2-5, with D possibly matching TRBD1 (5 bases). V was cut by 2 bases and J by 2 bases, with 15 bases left in between. This CDR3 contains 15 residues. Germline V lookup: CDR1 SQVTM, CDR2 ANQGSEA. DNA for the CDR3: TGCAGCGTTGAACTGTTAGACAGTAGTCAAGAGACCCAGTACTTC. Encoded protein: CSVELLDSSQETQYF.

The chain has TRBV5-1 and TRBJ2-7, with 7 bases that match TRBD1. CDR1 is SGHRS, CDR2 YFSETQ, per germline. Losses at the gene ends were 3 bases for V and 2 bases for J; bases not matched to a gene: 8. The CDR3 is 15 residues long. CDR3 in DNA: TGCGCCAGCAGCTCCTACGGGACAGCCCCCTACGAGCAGTACTTC. Translated: CASSSYGTAPYEQYF.

J is TRBJ1-2 and V is TRBV2, with 11 nucleotides matching TRBD1. The V gene end was trimmed by 6 bases and the J gene end by 0 bases; junction bases not matched to a gene: 9. The germline V gene has CDR1 SNHLY and CDR2 FYNNEI. The CDR3 is 17 amino acids. CDR3: CASSHAGQGASNYGYTF. The DNA of the CDR3 is TGTGCCAGCAGCCACGCCGGACAGGGGGCCTCTAACTATGGCTACACCTTC.

J is TRBJ1-6 and V is TRBV6-5; D is ambiguous. The germline V and J ends were trimmed by 8 bases and 7 bases, with 12 bases remaining between them. Germline CDR1 MNHEY, CDR2 SVGAGI. The CDR3 consists of 13 residues. CDR3 coding DNA: TGTGCCAGCGGGAGACGGGAAAATTCACCCCTCCACTTT. Protein product: CASGRRENSPLHF.

CDR3 loop: CSVEEQGAYEQYF. The CDR3 DNA sequence: TGCAGCGTTGAAGAGCAGGGGGCCTACGAGCAGTACTTC. The gene calls are TRBV29-1 and TRBJ2-7; 7 positions agree with TRBD1. The CDR3 has 13 amino acids. Germline V lookup: CDR1 SQVTM, CDR2 ANQGSEA. The trim removed 0 bases at V and 2 bases at J, leaving 1 base unmatched.

CDR3 sequence (DNA): TGTGCCAGCCGGGACAGCTACAATCAGCCCCAGCATTTT. It codes for CASRDSYNQPQHF. The chain employs TRBV2 and TRBJ1-5; TRBD1 aligns across 7 bases. J was trimmed by 3 bases and V by 8 bases; bases with no gene match: 4. The CDR3 contains 13 residues. Germline CDR1 and CDR2: SNHLY and FYNNEI.

This clone was picked up one time. V is TRBV19 and J is TRBJ2-4; no reliable D call. The CDR3 covers 15 residues. Per the germline V gene, CDR1 is LNHDA and CDR2 is SQIVND (reference sequence). V shed 4 bases and J shed 0 bases, with 10 bases lying between them. CDR3 in amino acids: CASSTISVAKNIQYF. The CDR3, as DNA: TGTGCCAGTAGTACCATCAGTGTAGCCAAAAACATTCAGTACTTC.

The rearrangement links TRBV28 to TRBJ2-7, with TRBD2 matching 10 bases. Unmatched junction bases numbered 4, after V lost 1 base and J lost 1 base. This CDR3 is 16 amino acids long. Germline V CDR1 and CDR2: MDHEN, SYDVKM. The CDR3 sequence is CASSLLTSGPSYEQYF. The CDR3 coding sequence is TGTGCCAGCAGTTTATTGACTAGCGGGCCGTCCTACGAGCAGTACTTC. The variable domain in full, completed from reference TRBV28 and TRBJ2-7, reads DVKVTQSSRYLVKRTGEKVFLECVQDMDHENMFWYRQDPGLGLRLIYFSYDVKMKEKGDIPEGYSVSREKKERFSLILESASTNQTSMYLCASSLLTSGPSYEQYFGPGTRLTVT.

The sample holds one count of this clone. The V gene is TRBV27, the J gene TRBJ2-2; 10 bases fit TRBD2. Germline values: CDR1 MNHEY, CDR2 SMNVEV (reference sequence). The CDR3 extends over 14 amino acids. The trim removed 5 bases at V and 6 bases at J, leaving 3 bases unmatched. This CDR3 reads CASSLAGVSGELFF. CDR3 DNA: TGTGCCAGCAGTCTAGCGGGAGTCTCCGGGGAGCTGTTTTTT.

Regarding this clone: Different DNA sequences within this sample yield the same CDR3. The rearrangement uses TRBV5-1 and TRBJ2-1, with a tentative D call TRBD2 (5 bases). This CDR3 region has 14 residues. The V and J ends lost 2 bases and 0 bases respectively, with 6 bases between them. CDR1 is SGHRS and CDR2 is YFSETQ in the germline V gene. CDR3 sequence: CASSLSGSYNEQFF. CDR3 coding DNA: TGCGCCAGCAGCTTAAGCGGCTCCTACAATGAGCAGTTCTTC.

This chain uses TRBV7-9 with TRBJ2-1; 13 nucleotides line up with TRBD2. CDR1 and CDR2 (germline): SEHNR, FQNEAQ (reference sequence). The trim removed 2 bases at V and 7 bases at J, leaving 5 bases unmatched. CDR3 length equals 16 residues. The CDR3 loop is CASSLPGTSGTNEQFF. In DNA, the CDR3 is TGTGCCAGCAGCTTACCAGGGACTAGCGGGACGAATGAGCAGTTCTTC.